This T cell receptor beta chain was recorded in a study of glioma-infiltrating T cells after dendritic cell vaccination. Across the whole study: Glioblastoma patients came from Phase I and II dendritic cell vaccination trials. Between about 2002 and 2012, patients got autologous tumor lysate-pulsed dendritic cell vaccines.

Study outcomes and limitations: Patients with more pretreatment TILs had longer time to progression and survival.

CDR3 length: 15 amino acids. Germline CDR1 is KGHSH and CDR2 is LQKENI. Trimming at V came to 1 base and at J to 4 bases, leaving 4 bases not matched to a gene. This table comes from immunoSEQ multiplex PCR, and its TCRdb copy is limited to in-frame clones, with some not included. Of 60,000 to 70,000 clones listed, around 86% are singletons. In regard to this clone: Its antigen is not identified.

The sequence came from a human donor with glioblastoma. The specimen comprised blood, sampled before dendritic cell vaccination. The chain uses TRBV18 and TRBJ1-5, with 7 bases identical to TRBD1. In DNA form, the CDR3 reads TGTGCCAGCTCACCACGGGACAGCATAAATCAGCCCCAGCATTTT. This sequence encodes CASSPRDSINQPQHF.